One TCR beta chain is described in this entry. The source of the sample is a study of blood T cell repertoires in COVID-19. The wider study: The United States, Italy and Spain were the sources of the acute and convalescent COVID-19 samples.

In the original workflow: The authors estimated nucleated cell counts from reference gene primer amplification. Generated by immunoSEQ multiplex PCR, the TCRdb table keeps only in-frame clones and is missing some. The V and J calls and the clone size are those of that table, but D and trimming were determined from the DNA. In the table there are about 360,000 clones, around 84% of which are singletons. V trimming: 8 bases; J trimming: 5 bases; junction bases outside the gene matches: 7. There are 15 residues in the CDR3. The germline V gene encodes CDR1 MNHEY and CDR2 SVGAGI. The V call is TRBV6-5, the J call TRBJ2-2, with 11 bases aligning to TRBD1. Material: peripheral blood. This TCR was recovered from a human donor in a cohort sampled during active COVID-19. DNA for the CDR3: TGTGCCAGCTGTCTGGACAGGGGGCTTACCGGGGAGCTGTTTTTT. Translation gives CASCLDRGLTGELFF.